Listed here are 15 T cell receptor beta chains from one sample, sequenced in a study of shared clonotypes between healthy human individuals. Assay: immunoSEQ multiplex PCR; the TCRdb copy retains only in-frame clones and omits some. The table records about 990,000 clones, 70% to 80% of them present only once. Sequencing was performed on memory CD4+ T cells from PBMCs. Documented subset: CD45RA-negative fraction. The receptors shown here come from a man younger than 35 in good health. Some clones in this sample may be carry-over from other donors' samples.

The chain couples TRBV5-6 to TRBJ1-6; D ambiguous. The CDR3 is 12 amino acids. V was shortened by 1 base and J by 10 bases, with 6 bases between the two germline ends. Germline V gene lookup returns CDR1 SGHDT and CDR2 YYEEEE. CDR3 coding DNA: TGTGCCAGCAGCTTGAAAGACTCACCCCTCCACTTT. Protein sequence: CASSLKDSPLHF. The entire variable domain, with the rest obtained from reference TRBV5-6 and TRBJ1-6, is as follows: DAGVTQSPTHLIKTRGQQVTLRCSPKSGHDTVSWYQQALGQGPQFIFQYYEEEERQRGNFPDRFSGHQFPNYSSELNVNALLLGDSALYLCASSLKDSPLHFGNGTRLTVT.

The chain carries TRBV28 and TRBJ1-2; 7 bases line up with TRBD1. Germline trimming cut 3 bases from V and 4 bases from J; bases unmatched to any gene: 8. Germline V gene sequence: CDR1 MDHEN, CDR2 SYDVKM. The CDR3 length is 15 residues. CDR3 in amino acids: CASSFFDRDIYGYTF. The CDR3 nucleotides are TGTGCCAGCAGTTTCTTCGACAGGGACATCTATGGCTACACCTTC.

The J gene is TRBJ1-5, the V gene TRBV6-1; D is perhaps TRBD1 (5 bases). V lost 3 bases to trimming and J lost 6 bases, with 9 bases between them. This CDR3 contains 13 residues. Germline V CDR1 and CDR2: MNHNS, SASEGT. This chain's CDR3 is CASSDWGGQPQHF. For the CDR3, the DNA is TGTGCCAGCAGTGATTGGGGGGGTCAGCCCCAGCATTTT.

This clone appeared once. J is TRBJ2-3 and V is TRBV7-9; the D is unclear. Trimming took off 5 bases at V and 10 bases at J, with 16 bases between the two ends. Per the germline V gene, CDR1 is SEHNR and CDR2 is FQNEAQ (reference sequence). This CDR3 comprises 13 residues. CDR3 sequence reads: CASSLQGRLSQYF. The CDR3 DNA follows: TGTGCCAGCAGCCTGCAAGGGCGGCTATCGCAGTATTTT.

The chain links TRBV29-1 to TRBJ2-2; 9 bases agree with TRBD1. V gave up 7 bases and J gave up 0 bases; unmatched junction bases: 3. The CDR3 is 14 amino acids. CDR1 and CDR2 from the germline V gene are SQVTM and ANQGSEA. Here the CDR3 DNA reads TGCAGCGGGCGGACAGGGGCGAACACCGGGGAGCTGTTTTTT. Translating it yields CSGRTGANTGELFF.

This chain joins TRBV9 and TRBJ2-1, with 10 bases aligning to TRBD2. Unmatched junction bases numbered 12, after V lost 0 bases and J lost 12 bases. The germline CDR1 and CDR2 sequences are SGDLS and YYNGEE. This CDR3 spans 16 amino acids. CDR3 sequence (DNA): TGTGCCAGCAGCGTAGTTTCTACTAGCGGGGAAAGATCGCAGTTCTTC. Its translation is CASSVVSTSGERSQFF.

This clone was seen only once. The chain recombines TRBV5-1 with TRBJ2-3; no reliable D call. The CDR3 length is 14 residues. The V gene lost 0 bases and the J gene lost 3 bases, with 8 bases spanning the gap. Germline CDR1 SGHRS, CDR2 YFSETQ. Here the CDR3 DNA reads TGCGCCAGCAGCTTGGAGGGATGGACAGATACGCAGTATTTT. It translates to CASSLEGWTDTQYF.

V is TRBV20-1 and J is TRBJ1-5; D perhaps matches TRBD1 (5 bases). V was clipped by 3 bases and J by 13 bases, with 13 bases between them. The CDR3 has 11 amino acids. CDR1 is DFQATT and CDR2 is SNEGSKA in the germline V gene (reference sequence). The CDR3 DNA sequence: TGCAGTGCTAGCAGCCGGGACCGACAGCATTTT. This gives the protein CSASSRDRQHF.

For this clone: This specimen includes other DNA sequences encoding the same CDR3. This sequence joins TRBV28 and TRBJ2-7; weak D call: TRBD1 (5 bases). This CDR3 spans 12 amino acids. V shed 5 bases and J shed 1 base, with 6 bases lying between them. CDR1 is MDHEN and CDR2 is SYDVKM in the germline V gene. CDR3 protein: CASSTGSYEQYF. DNA for the CDR3: TGTGCCAGCAGTACAGGATCCTACGAGCAGTACTTC.

The gene calls are TRBV9 and TRBJ2-5; TRBD1 is a possible D gene (6 bases). In germline, CDR1 is SGDLS, CDR2 YYNGEE. The CDR3 totals 13 residues. V lost 10 bases, J lost 5 bases, and 18 bases lay in between. The CDR3 sequence is CAGSQGSEETQYF. The CDR3 DNA reads as TGTGCCGGAAGTCAGGGGTCGGAGGAGACCCAGTACTTC.

The chain uses TRBV2 and TRBJ2-7; 8 positions match TRBD2. The CDR3 consists of 14 residues. Germline assignment: CDR1 SNHLY and CDR2 FYNNEI. V gave up 6 bases and J gave up 3 bases; unmatched junction bases: 7. The CDR3 sequence: CASRGAGLVYEQYF. The CDR3 DNA reads TGTGCCAGCAGAGGGGCGGGACTAGTCTACGAGCAGTACTTC.

This clone has a handful of counts. The gene calls are TRBV28 and TRBJ1-5; D uncertain. V gave up 7 bases and J gave up 0 bases, with 13 bases separating them. Per germline, CDR1 MDHEN and CDR2 SYDVKM. This CDR3 has 15 amino acids. CDR3 bases: TGTGCCAGCACCATAATGGGATATAGCAATCAGCCCCAGCATTTT. Its protein is CASTIMGYSNQPQHF.

On this clone: A far larger clone is only one base removed, so a read error is likely. The genes are TRBV20-1 and TRBJ1-4; no clear D. CDR3 length equals 11 residues. Germline loops: CDR1 DFQATT, CDR2 SNEGSKA (reference sequence). V was pared by 3 bases and J by 13 bases, with 12 bases between. The CDR3 loop is CSARREQRLFF. In DNA, the CDR3 is TGCAGTGCTAGGAGGGAACAAAGACTGTTTTTT.

For this clone: The same CDR3 can be traced to other DNA sequences in this sample. This rearrangement joins TRBV28 to TRBJ1-3; 7 nucleotides agree with TRBD1. CDR3 size: 16 residues. In germline, CDR1 is MDHEN, CDR2 SYDVKM. J lost 0 bases, V lost 5 bases, and 7 bases had no gene match. As DNA, the CDR3 is TGTGCCAGCAGTCCCAGGACAGGAGGCTCTGGAAACACCATATATTTT. Translating gives CASSPRTGGSGNTIYF.

The J gene is TRBJ2-4, the V gene TRBV6-4, with D unclear. The CDR3 length is 16 residues. Germline loops: CDR1 MRHNA, CDR2 SNTAGT. The ends were cut back, 2 bases at V and 0 bases at J, with 11 bases in the middle. In DNA, the CDR3 is TGTGCCAGCAGTGACGGGGTAATTCTAGCCAAAAACATTCAGTACTTC. Translation gives CASSDGVILAKNIQYF.